This TCR beta chain was obtained from a study of T-cell memory formation after mild COVID-19. Across the whole study: For the most part, TCR clusters were specific to one donor.

This clonotype has only one observation. The antigen remains unidentified. No DNA is shown, since the ends of the CDR3 on it are uncertain; the CDR3 is the one TCRdb lists. The CDR3 length equals 19 residues, ends included. Germline CDR1 reads MGHRA; CDR2 reads YSYEKL. TCRdb re-derived calls from the 5' RACE reads in MiXCR, one entry per CDR3 protein. The sample lists 450,000 to 700,000 distinct CDR3 sequences; roughly 18% were seen once. General study findings and limits: The study found balanced CD4/CD8 in clones contracting day 15 to 85 and a CD4+ lean in later expanders. Clones from the second wave (peaking day 37) had unconfirmed SARS-CoV-2 specificity.

V gene TRBV4-1 combines with J gene TRBJ1-5; the table's D call TRBD1 went unverified against the DNA. The sequence derives from an adult woman who had mild COVID-19 (a few samples of this study predate the infection). Cell type and time point are not known. Sample: PBMCs or a T cell subset sorted from them (not recorded which). This CDR3 reads CASSQVSGQGWDSNQPQHF.